The text below deals with one TCR beta chain. What it recognizes is unknown. This sample stems from a study of T cell responses to AZD1222 COVID-19 vaccine. Findings and limits, study-wide: The donor group comprised mostly white British people and more females; the analysis possibly underestimated clonal diversity. Of the AZD1222 recipients, only 5 to 7 were seropositive at baseline.

The data were produced by immunoSEQ multiplex PCR, yet TCRdb's version contains in-frame clones alone and is incomplete. The sample carries around 120,000 clones, roughly 89% recorded once. The sequence was obtained from an adult in good health. The source was peripheral blood, collected on day 0 of AZD1222 vaccination.

In DNA form, the CDR3 reads TGTGCCAGCAGCTCCTACAGGGCTGAAAAACTGTTTTTT. This gives the protein CASSSYRAEKLFF. The chain has TRBV5-5 and TRBJ1-4; possibly TRBD1 for D (6 bases). The V end was cut by 3 bases, the J end by 7 bases, with 10 bases between. Germline values: CDR1 SGHKS, CDR2 YYEKEE (reference sequence). The CDR3 is 13 amino acids.